This entry lists 27 T cell receptor beta chains sequenced from one sample in a study of beta chain features in type 1 diabetes. TCRB transcripts that were expressed got sequenced, as all of the isolated RNA had been reverse transcribed. Profiled with immunoSEQ multiplex PCR; TCRdb holds only in-frame clones, not every one. This table has around 320,000 clones, 13% to 15% appearing once. Material: central memory CD4+ T cells from blood. Every receptor here comes from a young man in good health.

The rearrangement joins TRBV7-3 to TRBJ1-2; D gene uncertain. Trimming left V 5 bases short and J 4 bases short, with 17 bases between. CDR1 and CDR2 from the germline V gene are SGHTA and FQGTGA. The CDR3 covers 15 residues. CDR3: CASSLGWEQTYGYTF. CDR3 in DNA: TGTGCCAGCAGCCTCGGATGGGAACAGACCTATGGCTACACCTTC.

This clone was counted only a few times. The V and J genes are TRBV6-6 and TRBJ2-5; D gene ambiguous. V gave up 2 bases and J gave up 3 bases, with 13 bases separating them. The CDR3 has 15 amino acids. Germline lookup yields CDR1 MNHNY and CDR2 SVGAGI (reference sequence). The CDR3 DNA sequence: TGTGCCAGCAGTTACGGGGTATCTCAGAAAGAGACCCAGTACTTC. Protein sequence: CASSYGVSQKETQYF.

The gene calls are TRBV5-6 and TRBJ2-2; the D gene is possibly TRBD1 (6 bases). V dropped 0 bases and J dropped 7 bases, with 19 bases sitting between them. Germline values: CDR1 SGHDT, CDR2 YYEEEE. The CDR3 totals 17 residues. The CDR3 coding sequence is TGTGCCAGCAGCTTGGTCGTCGCAGGGGATGTTATCGGGGAGCTGTTTTTT. This sequence encodes CASSLVVAGDVIGELFF.

This clone came up many times. The chain has TRBV29-1 and TRBJ2-7, with a weak D call TRBD1 (6 bases). This CDR3 has 11 residues. With 4 bases removed from V and 5 bases from J, the gap between germline ends came to 9 bases. In germline, CDR1 is SQVTM, CDR2 ANQGSEA. DNA for the CDR3: TGCAGCGTTGGCACAGGGAACGAGCAGTACGTC. Amino acid sequence: CSVGTGNEQYV.

This chain links TRBV7-2 with TRBJ1-2, with TRBD1 matching over 12 bases. Germline CDR1 and CDR2: SGHTA and FQGNSA. After removal of 5 bases from V and 2 bases from J, the junction contained 12 bases not matched to a gene. The length of the CDR3 is 18 residues. The CDR3 is CASSPRSGTGGSNYGYTF. The CDR3 DNA is TGTGCCAGCAGCCCTAGGAGTGGGACAGGGGGCTCCAACTATGGCTACACCTTC.

V is TRBV11-2 and J is TRBJ1-1; D gene unclear. V was clipped by 1 base and J by 2 bases, with 5 bases between them. Germline CDR1 reads SGHAT; CDR2 reads FQNNGV. The CDR3 runs 13 residues. CDR3: CASSLADNTEAFF. DNA for the CDR3: TGTGCCAGCAGCTTAGCGGATAACACTGAAGCTTTCTTT.

The chain joins TRBV4-3 to TRBJ2-5; D not resolved. The DNA end is a closer match to TRBJ2-7, so the J assignment may be wrong. This CDR3 contains 15 residues. Germline V lookup: CDR1 LGHNA, CDR2 YSLEER. The CDR3 loop is CASSQKAATPYEQYF. The DNA of the CDR3 is TGCGCCAGCAGCCAAAAAGCTGCCACTCCCTACGAGCAGTACTTC.

The table lists this clone with a few counts. The genes are TRBV5-6 and TRBJ1-2, with D hard to call. Germline V gene lookup returns CDR1 SGHDT and CDR2 YYEEEE. CDR3 size: 14 residues. Trimming stripped 1 base from V and 2 bases from J, with 9 bases between. For the CDR3, the DNA is TGTGCCAGCAGCTTGCCCGGCCTCAACTATGGCTACACCTTC. Translation: CASSLPGLNYGYTF.

The rearrangement joins TRBV6-5 to TRBJ1-1; D unresolved. Deletions cut 0 bases from V and 7 bases from J, with 12 bases between. The CDR3 runs to 14 residues. Looked up from germline, CDR1 is MNHEY and CDR2 is SVGAGI. The CDR3 DNA reads TGTGCCAGCAGTTACTCTCGCACCGACGGTGAAGCTTTCTTT. It encodes CASSYSRTDGEAFF.

This rearrangement joins TRBV6-5 to TRBJ2-1; D is unclear. Germline CDR1 and CDR2: MNHEY and SVGAGI. Trimming removed 0 bases at V and 8 bases at J, with 8 bases between. The CDR3 is made up of 13 amino acids. CDR3 sequence (DNA): TGTGCCAGCAGTTACTCGTCCAGCTATGAGCAGTTCTTC. Translating gives CASSYSSSYEQFF.

V and J are TRBV5-6 and TRBJ2-1; D gene unclear. The V gene's germline CDR1 is SGHDT and CDR2 YYEEEE. This CDR3 region has 12 residues. V lost 7 bases to trimming and J lost 12 bases, with 17 bases between them. The CDR3 nucleotides are TGTGCCAGCGTCGGTGTTGGGGTCGGGCAGTTCTTC. Protein sequence: CASVGVGVGQFF.

The sample holds a few counts of this clone. V is TRBV5-1 and J is TRBJ1-6; TRBD1 aligns across 7 bases. V dropped 4 bases and J dropped 7; count of bases not matched to a gene: 8. Germline assignment: CDR1 SGHRS and CDR2 YFSETQ. The CDR3 has 15 residues. The chain's CDR3 is CASSTTGWDNSPLHF. In DNA, the CDR3 is TGCGCCAGCAGCACGACAGGGTGGGACAATTCACCCCTCCACTTT.

The CDR3: CASSPGWGRMYGYTF. For the CDR3, the DNA is TGTGCCAGCTCACCGGGGTGGGGGCGCATGTACGGCTACACCTTC. This sequence joins TRBV14 and TRBJ1-2; maybe TRBD1 (6 bases). Germline V gives CDR1 SGHDN, CDR2 FVKESK. Deletions cut 8 bases from V and 8 bases from J, with 24 bases between. The CDR3 runs to 15 residues.

Only a few counts were recorded for this clone. This rearrangement joins TRBV7-9 to TRBJ2-5; TRBD2 is a possible D gene (5 bases). The germline V gene encodes CDR1 SEHNR and CDR2 FQNEAQ (reference sequence). This CDR3 is 13 amino acids long. Trimming removed 5 bases from V and 2 bases from J, with 9 bases in between. The CDR3 loop is CASSHTGQETQYF. CDR3 bases: TGTGCCAGCAGCCACACGGGACAAGAGACCCAGTACTTC.

This clone showed up many times. The same CDR3 arises from other DNA sequences in this sample as well. The rearrangement links TRBV28 to TRBJ1-1, with D possibly TRBD1 on 5 matching bases. The germline V gene has CDR1 MDHEN and CDR2 SYDVKM. V was trimmed by 5 bases and J by 0 bases, leaving 10 bases between them. This CDR3 is 14 amino acids long. The CDR3 nucleotides read TGTGCCAGCAGTCCAGGGCCGCTGAACACTGAAGCTTTCTTT. Its translation is CASSPGPLNTEAFF.

This clone was detected only a few times. The genes are TRBV18 and TRBJ2-1, with TRBD2 as a possible D gene (5 bases). The CDR3 runs to 13 residues. V dropped 4 bases and J dropped 4 bases, with 8 bases sitting between them. Germline V gene sequence: CDR1 KGHSH, CDR2 LQKENI. In nucleotides, the CDR3 is TGTGCCAGCTCACTCGGGATGTACAATGAGCAGTTCTTC. The encoded protein is CASSLGMYNEQFF.

The chain couples TRBV7-2 to TRBJ2-3; tentative D call: TRBD1 (6 bases). The CDR3 is 15 amino acids. The germline V gene has CDR1 SGHTA and CDR2 FQGNSA. Trimming stripped 5 bases from V and 2 bases from J, with 14 bases between. The CDR3 spells CASSTQTGYTDTQYF. In DNA, the CDR3 is TGTGCCAGCAGCACCCAGACAGGATACACAGATACGCAGTATTTT.

V gene TRBV6-1 combines with J gene TRBJ2-7, with D maybe TRBD2 (6 bases). The V end was cut by 4 bases, the J end by 6 bases, with 13 bases between. Germline lookup yields CDR1 MNHNS and CDR2 SASEGT. This CDR3 contains 13 residues. In nucleotides, the CDR3 is TGTGCCAGCAGTGTACGGGAGCTGGGCGAGCAGTACGTC. Amino acid sequence: CASSVRELGEQYV.

Only a few counts were recorded for this clone. This chain joins TRBV29-1 and TRBJ2-1; D uncertain. Trimming took 7 bases from V and 8 from J, leaving 18 bases between them. The germline V gene encodes CDR1 SQVTM and CDR2 ANQGSEA. This CDR3 region has 13 residues. This chain's CDR3 is CSGRPGGSHEQFF. DNA of the CDR3: TGCAGCGGCCGCCCGGGCGGTTCACATGAGCAGTTCTTC.

The chain combines TRBV4-3 with TRBJ2-3, with TRBD2 matching 11 bases. The CDR3 is 15 amino acids. V lost 0 bases and J lost 5; bases outside the gene matches: 1. Germline V gene lookup returns CDR1 LGHNA and CDR2 YSLEER. The CDR3: CASSQDLAGGDTQYF. CDR3 DNA: TGCGCCAGCAGCCAAGATCTAGCGGGAGGAGATACGCAGTATTTT.

This clone was counted between two and nine times. Other DNA sequences in this sample translate to the same CDR3. The V call is TRBV7-2, the J call TRBJ2-5; no reliable D call. Looked up from germline, CDR1 is SGHTA and CDR2 is FQGNSA. Trimming removed 1 base from V and 4 bases from J, with 7 bases in between. The CDR3 is 13 amino acids. CDR3 in DNA: TGTGCCAGCAGCTTAGGTAGCCGAGAGACCCAGTACTTC. This codes for CASSLGSRETQYF.

The rearrangement links TRBV5-8 to TRBJ2-5; 10 bases match TRBD2. The germline gives CDR1 SGHTS, CDR2 YDEGEE. The CDR3 has 15 amino acids. Germline trimming cut 4 bases from V and 2 bases from J; bases unmatched to any gene: 5. CDR3 region: CASSPGTSAQETQYF. In DNA, the CDR3 is TGTGCCAGCAGCCCCGGGACTAGCGCTCAAGAGACCCAGTACTTC.

Ten or more counts support this clone. This chain connects TRBV27 to TRBJ1-5; maybe TRBD1 (6 bases). The germline V and J ends were trimmed by 4 bases and 6 bases, with 16 bases remaining between them. The germline CDR1 and CDR2 sequences are MNHEY and SMNVEV (reference sequence). There are 15 residues in the CDR3. This CDR3 reads CASSWAGEASQPQHF. CDR3 nucleotides: TGTGCCAGCAGTTGGGCAGGGGAGGCAAGTCAGCCCCAGCATTTT.

The sample holds many counts of this clone. The chain employs TRBV10-2 and TRBJ1-5; a weak D match, TRBD1 (5 bases). The CDR3 is made up of 14 amino acids. In germline, CDR1 is WSHSY, CDR2 SAAADI. V was pared by 0 bases and J by 6 bases, with 9 bases between. The CDR3 loop is CASSESTASQPQHF. Here the CDR3 DNA reads TGCGCCAGCAGTGAGTCGACAGCCAGTCAGCCCCAGCATTTT.

This chain links TRBV9 with TRBJ2-2; 7 nucleotides line up with TRBD2. This CDR3 is 14 amino acids long. Per the germline V gene, CDR1 is SGDLS and CDR2 is YYNGEE. Trimming cost V 0 bases and J 6 bases; bases outside gene matches: 2. The CDR3 coding sequence is TGTGCCAGCAGCGTAGCCAGCGGGGCCGGGGAGCTGTTTTTT. As protein: CASSVASGAGELFF.

This chain joins TRBV5-4 and TRBJ2-2; 14 nucleotides match TRBD2. Losses at the gene ends were 4 bases for V and 4 bases for J; bases not matched to a gene: 3. The CDR3 runs to 16 residues. Per germline, CDR1 SGHNT and CDR2 YYREEE (reference sequence). CDR3 DNA sequence: TGTGCCAGCAGCAGACTAGCGGGAGGGACCACCGGGGAGCTGTTTTTT. Amino acid sequence: CASSRLAGGTTGELFF.

V is TRBV9 and J is TRBJ2-3, with 10 bases identical to TRBD2. The germline V gene encodes CDR1 SGDLS and CDR2 YYNGEE. V was pared by 4 bases and J by 3 bases, with 8 bases of the junction left unmatched. The CDR3 length is 16 residues. The DNA for the CDR3 is TGTGCCAGCAGCTCAGACGGTAGCGGGAGGACAGATACGCAGTATTTT. Translating it yields CASSSDGSGRTDTQYF.